These 3 T cell receptor beta chains were sequenced from one sample in a study of cytomegalovirus exposure and HLA in healthy donors. The PCR had 60 Vbeta and 13 Jbeta primers. Sequencing used immunoSEQ multiplex PCR; TCRdb keeps in-frame clones, though not all of them. The sample contains about 140,000 clones, around 75% of which appear only once. Sequencing input: PBMCs. The origin of the receptors is a woman between 25 and 40 years old in good health and CMV-seronegative.

This chain uses TRBV21-1 with TRBJ2-7; TRBD1 is the table's D call and was not checked against the DNA. TRBV21-1 is annotated as a pseudogene. The length of the CDR3 is 15 residues. The CDR3 protein is CASSKESDRDYEQYV. CDR3 DNA: TGTGCCAGCAGCAAAGAATCGGACAGGGACTACGAGCAGTACGTC.

The chain uses TRBV2 and TRBJ2-2; 8 bases fit TRBD1. Germline V lookup: CDR1 SNHLY, CDR2 FYNNEI. Germline trimming cut 2 bases from V and 6 bases from J; bases unmatched to any gene: 5. The CDR3 is 15 amino acids. This chain's CDR3 is CASSESQGASGELFF. The CDR3 DNA follows: TGTGCCAGCAGTGAAAGCCAGGGGGCCTCCGGGGAGCTGTTTTTT.

This chain uses TRBV5-1 with TRBJ2-7; D might be TRBD1 (6 bases). V shed 5 bases and J shed 10 bases, with 22 bases lying between them. The germline V gene encodes CDR1 SGHRS and CDR2 YFSETQ. This CDR3 contains 14 residues. CDR3 nucleotide sequence: TGCGCCAGCAGTCGATCAGGGGCCCTTACCCTCCAGTACTTC. It codes for CASSRSGALTLQYF.